This TCR beta chain is from a study of OX40 agonist ivuxolimab in advanced cancers. Study in general: Among those treated, three patients had partial responses, one with hepatocellular carcinoma and two with cutaneous melanoma.

This table comes from immunoSEQ multiplex PCR, and its TCRdb copy is limited to in-frame clones, with some not included. There are 84,000 or so clones in the sample; over 75% occur only once, and about 0.28% lies in the top ten. This CDR3 contains 14 residues. This clone was counted only a few times. The chain links TRBV12-2 to TRBJ1-1; the table's D call TRBD1 went unverified against the DNA. TRBV12-2 is recorded as a pseudogene. The material sequenced was CD4+ or CD8+ T cells sorted from blood, taken in a trial of the OX40 agonist ivuxolimab. The clonotype originates from an adult with an advanced solid tumor such as melanoma, head and neck, liver or kidney cancer. CDR3 loop: CASRCRTGGTEAFF. CDR3 DNA sequence: TGTGCAAGTCGCTGCCGTACAGGGGGGACTGAAGCTTTCTTT.